This T cell receptor beta chain stems from a study of shared clonotypes between healthy human individuals. Repertoires were generated with immunoSEQ multiplex PCR, while TCRdb's copy carries only in-frame clones and drops some. The repertoire holds 2 million to 3 million clones, with roughly 93% as singletons. The sequenced material came from naive CD4+ T cells from PBMCs. The subset here: CD45RA+ positively selected. The TCR sequence derives from a man between 18 and 35 years old in good health. Some clones in this sample may be carry-over from other donors' samples.

The CDR3 DNA reads as TGCGCCAGCACGGTGGGGGCCATCCTCTCCTACAATGAGCAGTTCTTC. It encodes CASTVGAILSYNEQFF. V and J are TRBV5-1 and TRBJ2-1; a possible D gene is TRBD1 (6 bases). Looked up from germline, CDR1 is SGHRS and CDR2 is YFSETQ. Trimming stripped 6 bases from V and 0 bases from J, with 16 bases between. The CDR3 runs to 16 residues.